The present T cell receptor (beta chain) was sequenced within a study of T cells expressing NK-cell markers. Study findings and constraints: Nothing established the HCMV specificity of expanded NKG2C+ T cell clones.

TCRdb reprocessed the 5' RACE reads and stores each CDR3 protein as one record, lacking DNA. The sample has 350,000 to 400,000 distinct CDR3 sequences. This CDR3 comprises 15 residues. Germline loops: CDR1 ENHRY, CDR2 SYGVKD. As regards this clonotype: Its specificity is not known.

The sequencing sample was made of blood T cells: a sorted CD56 or NKG2C T cell subset, CD4+ or CD8+ T cells, or bulk PBMC T cells (not recorded which). The chain uses TRBV10-3 and TRBJ2-3; the D gene TCRdb calls, TRBD1, cannot be checked with no DNA. The clonotype comes from a woman in her 50s in good health. The CDR3 sequence: CAISPPTSNADTQYF.